The rows below give T cell receptor beta chains drawn from one sample of a study of post-analysis software for immune sequencing data. TCRdb called the PCR reads again in MiXCR, with one record for every CDR3 protein. The sample consists of roughly 800,000 distinct CDR3 sequences, just under 30% of them appearing once. The specimen was blood. The receptors shown here come from a girl aged 10-17 years with multiple sclerosis. Both conserved end residues are part of each CDR3.

v_gene	j_gene	CDR3aa
TRBV28	TRBJ2-1	CASSSGLTEEQFF
TRBV6-4	TRBJ2-1	CASSDSYGSSYNEQFF
TRBV6-5	TRBJ2-1	CASSYEAVTYNEQFF
TRBV9	TRBJ2-7	CASSAETNYNEQYF
TRBV27	TRBJ1-2	CASRRTREGSGYTF
TRBV12-3/TRBV12-4	TRBJ2-3	CASRAGSDAQYF
TRBV29-1	TRBJ2-7	CSGGPGVYEQYF
TRBV11-3	TRBJ2-1	CASSLGEQKYEQFF
TRBV7-2	TRBJ2-5	CASSQGRAGVGTQYF
TRBV20-1	TRBJ2-3	CSAAPLSTDTQYF
TRBV7-9	TRBJ2-7	CASSLVEREQYEQYF
TRBV5-1	TRBJ2-1	CASSPGGADNEQFF
TRBV12-3/TRBV12-4	TRBJ1-6	CASTPGVGSPLHF
TRBV7-2	TRBJ2-3	CASSLTSGSTDTQYF
TRBV20-1	TRBJ2-1	CSARDGKRQSSYNEQFF
TRBV6-2/TRBV6-3	TRBJ2-1	CASSYSVPSGAKYNEQFF
TRBV27	TRBJ2-7	CATMGTGTGYEQYF
TRBV12-3/TRBV12-4	TRBJ2-7	CASSPPRSGYNEQYF
TRBV12-3/TRBV12-4	TRBJ2-5	CASSTGLRETQYF
TRBV20-1	TRBJ1-2	CSARVVDMGYGYTF
TRBV11-2	TRBJ2-1	CASSFIRTRFNEQFF
TRBV7-9	TRBJ2-3	CASSPRTSGLTDTQYF
TRBV27	TRBJ2-3	CASRQGEDTQYF
TRBV29-1	TRBJ2-5	CSVGYGVQETQYF
TRBV3-1	TRBJ2-3	CASSRPSGDTQYF
TRBV4-3	TRBJ2-7	CASSQDRTVRVEQYF
TRBV28	TRBJ1-1	CASSSLLDRGRGGGTEAFF
TRBV5-1	TRBJ2-7	CASSGGRTQYEQYF
TRBV20-1	TRBJ2-4	CSARDMGQGVKNIQYF
TRBV21-1	TRBJ2-6	CASSKGGDPTAAGANVLTF
TRBV6-1	TRBJ1-2	CASSRDRGWMDGYTF
TRBV9	TRBJ1-5	CASSEGQGPRQPQHF
TRBV5-1	TRBJ1-2	CASSPGDRVGYGYTF
TRBV5-6	TRBJ2-1	CASTLRREYINEQFF
TRBV9	TRBJ2-7	CASSVEGTAIYEQYF
TRBV29-1	TRBJ2-3	CSVLDFLTDTQYF
TRBV10-3	TRBJ1-4	CAIRGTQDEKLFF
TRBV4-3	TRBJ1-4	CASSQEYNRGIEKLFF
TRBV7-2	TRBJ2-4	CASSLAGAGGLAKNVQYF
TRBV27	TRBJ2-7	CASSLGTRYEQYF